The 29 T cell receptor beta chains reported below all come from one sample, sequenced in a study of blood T cell repertoires in COVID-19. Profiled with immunoSEQ multiplex PCR; TCRdb holds only in-frame clones, not every one. The table shows about 270,000 clones, with 85% to 90% occurring only once. Sequencing was carried out using peripheral blood. These receptors were collected from a human donor in a cohort sampled during active COVID-19.

The chain employs TRBV3-1 (or the pseudogene TRBV3-2) and TRBJ2-1; 8 bases map to TRBD2. The CDR3 contains 14 residues. The germline V gene has CDR1 LGHDT and CDR2 YNNKEL (reference sequence). The V gene end was trimmed by 3 bases and the J gene end by 9 bases; junction bases not matched to a gene: 7. CDR3 sequence: CASSHLAGNTEQFF. The DNA for the CDR3 is TGTGCCAGCAGCCATTTAGCGGGAAACACTGAGCAGTTCTTC.

The table lists this clone with a count of one. The V and J genes are TRBV6-5 and TRBJ1-2; D not certain. Germline CDR1 MNHEY, CDR2 SVGAGI. The CDR3 is made up of 13 amino acids. The ends were cut back, 6 bases at V and 2 bases at J, with 10 bases in the middle. The chain's CDR3 is CASRKGRNYGYTF. The CDR3 bases are TGTGCCAGCAGGAAAGGGAGGAACTATGGCTACACCTTC.

V is TRBV19 and J is TRBJ2-1, with D maybe TRBD2 (6 bases). The V end lost 5 bases, the J end lost 1 base, and 30 bases lay between the germline ends. Germline CDR1 and CDR2: LNHDA and SQIVND (reference sequence). This CDR3 region has 21 residues. The CDR3 bases are TGTGCCAGTAGTCTCCCCTCAGAGGAGATAGCGGTCTCTAGTTCCTACAATGAGCAGTTCTTC. Translating gives CASSLPSEEIAVSSSYNEQFF.

The chain uses TRBV24-1 and TRBJ2-1, with D perhaps TRBD2 (7 bases). Germline CDR1 and CDR2: KGHDR and SFDVKD. The germline V and J ends were trimmed by 10 bases and 7 bases, with 16 bases remaining between them. This CDR3 is built from 13 residues. CDR3 loop: CATQGGVGNEQFF. CDR3 nucleotide sequence: TGTGCCACGCAAGGGGGGGTCGGGAATGAGCAGTTCTTC.

The CDR3 reads CASSQEVGSGEYF. The CDR3 DNA reads TGCGCCAGCAGCCAAGAGGTCGGATCAGGCGAGTACTTC. The V call is TRBV4-1, the J call TRBJ2-7, with D hard to call. V lost 0 bases, J lost 11 bases, and 14 bases lay in between. Germline lookup yields CDR1 MGHRA and CDR2 YSYEKL. This CDR3 contains 13 residues.

V gene TRBV5-1 combines with J gene TRBJ2-1; TRBD2 is a possible D gene (6 bases). Trimming shortened V by 1 base and J by 6 bases, and 11 bases separated the two germline ends. This CDR3 has 14 amino acids. Germline V gene sequence: CDR1 SGHRS, CDR2 YFSETQ. DNA for the CDR3: TGCGCCAGCAGCTTGCGTCTAGCGAGCAATGAGCAGTTCTTC. This codes for CASSLRLASNEQFF.

The genes are TRBV7-6 and TRBJ2-5; TRBD1 agrees at 8 bases. Germline CDR1 and CDR2: SGHVS and FNYEAQ. The CDR3 sequence is 17 residues long. The V gene end was trimmed by 1 base and the J gene end by 5 bases; junction bases not matched to a gene: 12. The CDR3 coding sequence is TGTGCCAGCAGCTTAGGACAGGGGAAGGTGAATACGGAGACCCAGTACTTC. Protein sequence: CASSLGQGKVNTETQYF.

In this sample, this clone turned up a few times. J is TRBJ2-2 and V is TRBV6-5; possible D gene TRBD2, 5 bases. V lost 4 bases and J 6 bases, leaving 9 bases between the germline ends. Germline CDR1 and CDR2: MNHEY and SVGAGI. This CDR3 spans 13 amino acids. CDR3 in amino acids: CASSWTGAGELFF. Written as DNA, the CDR3 is TGTGCCAGCAGTTGGACTGGGGCCGGGGAGCTGTTTTTT.

The chain links TRBV7-8 to TRBJ2-3; 9 nucleotides align to TRBD2. Trimming removed 6 bases from V and 1 base from J; junction bases left unmatched: 8. Germline V gene lookup returns CDR1 SGHVS and CDR2 FQNEAQ. This CDR3 is built from 16 residues. The CDR3 DNA sequence: TGTGCCAGCAGGGCTGGGACTAGCAGACGCACAGATACGCAGTATTTT. It translates to CASRAGTSRRTDTQYF.

The J gene is TRBJ2-2, the V gene TRBV5-8; 12 bases map to TRBD2. Germline-derived CDR1 and CDR2 are SGHTS and YDEGEE. V lost 2 bases, J lost 2 bases, and 7 bases stayed unmatched. This CDR3 contains 18 residues. The CDR3 reads CASSFRLAGVGNTGELFF. In DNA, the CDR3 is TGTGCCAGCAGCTTCCGACTAGCGGGAGTCGGTAACACCGGGGAGCTGTTTTTT.

The chain uses TRBV6-5 and TRBJ1-1; 8 positions agree with TRBD1. The CDR3 has 16 residues. The germline gives CDR1 MNHEY, CDR2 SVGAGI. The trim removed 0 bases at V and 5 bases at J, leaving 8 bases unmatched. The DNA of the CDR3 is TGTGCCAGCAGTTACTCACTCAGGACAGGGAAAACTGAAGCTTTCTTT. Amino acid sequence: CASSYSLRTGKTEAFF.

The chain links TRBV11-2 to TRBJ2-1; tentatively, D is TRBD2 (5 bases). The V end lost 0 bases, the J end lost 2 bases, and 11 bases lay between the germline ends. CDR1 and CDR2 (germline): SGHAT, FQNNGV. The CDR3 sequence is 16 residues long. CDR3 sequence (DNA): TGTGCCAGCAGCTTAGAGGGCGGGCCCGCCTACAATGAGCAGTTCTTC. Translation: CASSLEGGPAYNEQFF.

The chain uses TRBV2 and TRBJ2-2; 7 positions agree with TRBD2. CDR1 SNHLY and CDR2 FYNNEI come from the germline V gene. CDR3 length: 14 amino acids. V lost 10 bases and J lost 7; bases outside the gene matches: 12. Written as DNA, the CDR3 is TGTGCCACTCGTTGGCGGGAGAAGGGCGGGGAGCTGTTTTTT. Its protein is CATRWREKGGELFF. Looking up the rest from reference TRBV2 and TRBJ2-2 gives the full variable domain: EPEVTQTPSHQVTQMGQEVILRCVPISNHLYFYWYRQILGQKVEFLVSFYNNEISEKSEIFDDQFSVERPDGSNFTLKIRSTKLEDSAMYFCATRWREKGGELFFGEGSRLTVL.

This chain's CDR3 is CASRRVRSGPDTQYF. The CDR3, as DNA: TGCGCCAGCAGAAGGGTAAGGAGCGGCCCAGATACGCAGTATTTT. The gene calls are TRBV10-2 and TRBJ2-3; weak D call: TRBD2 (5 bases). The V end lost 6 bases, the J end lost 4 bases, and 17 bases lay between the germline ends. CDR3 length: 15 amino acids. The V gene's germline CDR1 is WSHSY and CDR2 SAAADI.

The chain uses TRBV5-1 and TRBJ1-3; a possible D gene is TRBD1 (5 bases). CDR1 and CDR2 (germline): SGHRS, YFSETQ. The length of the CDR3 is 14 residues. Trimming cost V 4 bases and J 4 bases, with 12 bases left between them. The CDR3 loop is CASSEGTAGNTIYF. The CDR3 region has the DNA TGCGCCAGCAGCGAAGGGACTGCAGGAAACACCATATATTTT. Looking up the rest from reference TRBV5-1 and TRBJ1-3 gives the full variable domain: KAGVTQTPRYLIKTRGQQVTLSCSPISGHRSVSWYQQTPGQGLQFLFEYFSETQRNKGNFPGRFSGRQFSNSRSEMNVSTLELGDSALYLCASSEGTAGNTIYFGEGSWLTVV.

The gene calls are TRBV27 and TRBJ2-7; D might be TRBD1 (6 bases). The CDR3 runs 13 residues. From germline, CDR1 is MNHEY and CDR2 SMNVEV (reference sequence). Trimming left V 2 bases short and J 3 bases short, with 8 bases between. CDR3 residues: CASSLGQIYEQYF. The CDR3 bases are TGTGCCAGCAGTTTAGGACAGATCTACGAGCAGTACTTC.

V is TRBV6-5 and J is TRBJ1-5, with a weak D call TRBD1 (6 bases). This CDR3 is built from 15 residues. V lost 7 bases to trimming and J lost 6 bases, with 19 bases between them. CDR1 is MNHEY and CDR2 is SVGAGI in the germline V gene. CDR3 in amino acids: CASITGRAGSQPQHF. CDR3 nucleotide sequence: TGTGCCAGCATAACAGGGAGGGCGGGAAGTCAGCCCCAGCATTTT.

V is TRBV5-4 and J is TRBJ2-1; the match to TRBD2 covers 11 bases. There are 16 residues in the CDR3. Trimming cost V 3 bases and J 4 bases; bases outside gene matches: 6. From germline, CDR1 is SGHNT and CDR2 YYREEE (reference sequence). The CDR3, as DNA: TGTGCCAGCAGCTCGGAGACTAGCGGGATTTACAATGAGCAGTTCTTC. Amino acids: CASSSETSGIYNEQFF. Complete variable domain (other parts from reference TRBV5-4 and TRBJ2-1): ETGVTQSPTHLIKTRGQQVTLRCSSQSGHNTVSWYQQALGQGPQFIFQYYREEENGRGNFPPRFSGLQFPNYSSELNVNALELDDSALYLCASSSETSGIYNEQFFGPGTRLTVL.

V and J are TRBV20-1 and TRBJ2-7; D unresolved. Germline CDR1 and CDR2: DFQATT and SNEGSKA (reference sequence). CDR3 size: 11 residues. The V and J ends lost 7 bases and 3 bases respectively, with 10 bases between them. The chain's CDR3 is CSVFSLYEQYF. Written as DNA, the CDR3 is TGCAGTGTTTTCAGTCTCTACGAGCAGTACTTC.

The chain recombines TRBV5-1 with TRBJ2-7; 8 bases fit TRBD1. The CDR3 contains 14 residues. CDR1 and CDR2 (germline): SGHRS, YFSETQ. J lost 4 bases, V lost 1 base, and 4 bases had no gene match. This CDR3 reads CASSLLRQGYEQYF. The CDR3 DNA follows: TGCGCCAGCAGCTTGTTGCGACAGGGGTACGAGCAGTACTTC.

This sequence joins TRBV6-5 and TRBJ2-2; D is unclear. V dropped 0 bases and J dropped 3 bases, with 5 bases sitting between them. The CDR3 is 14 amino acids. Germline CDR1 is MNHEY and CDR2 is SVGAGI. This chain's CDR3 is CASSYSKHTGELFF. The CDR3 DNA follows: TGTGCCAGCAGTTACTCGAAGCACACCGGGGAGCTGTTTTTT.

The chain combines TRBV15 with TRBJ2-1; 8 bases match TRBD1. V lost 3 bases, J lost 4 bases, and 5 bases stayed unmatched. The germline CDR1 and CDR2 sequences are LNHNV and YYDKDF (reference sequence). This CDR3 has 15 amino acids. The CDR3 sequence is CATSSGTGGYNEQFF. CDR3 DNA: TGTGCCACCAGCAGTGGGACAGGTGGGTACAATGAGCAGTTCTTC.

This sequence joins TRBV11-3 and TRBJ2-7, with 8 bases lining up with TRBD1. V lost 4 bases and J lost 3; bases outside the gene matches: 14. Germline V gives CDR1 SGHNT, CDR2 YENEEA. The CDR3 loop spans 17 amino acids. DNA of the CDR3: TGTGCCAGCAGCTGGGGACAGGTCGGGTCTGACCACTACGAGCAGTACTTC. Its protein is CASSWGQVGSDHYEQYF.

The chain recombines TRBV7-2 with TRBJ2-3; D possibly corresponds to TRBD2 (5 bases). CDR1 SGHTA and CDR2 FQGNSA come from the germline V gene. V was clipped by 1 base and J by 3 bases, with 11 bases between them. The length of the CDR3 is 15 residues. CDR3 loop: CASSLDYTSTDTQYF. Written as DNA, the CDR3 is TGTGCCAGCAGCTTAGACTATACTAGTACAGATACGCAGTATTTT.

This clone came up once. The chain uses TRBV3-1 (or the pseudogene TRBV3-2) and TRBJ2-1, with no clear D. Germline V lookup: CDR1 LGHDT, CDR2 YNNKEL (reference sequence). The CDR3 sequence is 14 residues long. Trimming removed 4 bases from V and 4 bases from J, with 11 bases in between. The CDR3 DNA reads as TGTGCCAGCAGCCCCCTAGTTACTTACAATGAGCAGTTCTTC. Its protein product is CASSPLVTYNEQFF.

The rearrangement joins TRBV11-2 to TRBJ2-7; D call uncertain. The V and J ends lost 1 base and 12 bases respectively, with 16 bases between them. CDR3 length equals 13 residues. Germline-derived CDR1 and CDR2 are SGHAT and FQNNGV. CDR3: CASSLVRHMRVYF. The CDR3, as DNA: TGTGCCAGCAGCTTAGTCCGCCATATGAGAGTGTACTTC. Full variable domain (missing parts from reference TRBV11-2 and TRBJ2-7): EAGVAQSPRYKIIEKRQSVAFWCNPISGHATLYWYQQILGQGPKLLIQFQNNGVVDDSQLPKDRFSAERLKGVDSTLKIQPAKLEDSAVYLCASSLVRHMRVYFGPGTRLTVT.

This clone was seen only a few times. The V gene is TRBV12-3 or TRBV12-4, the J gene TRBJ2-1; 9 bases align to TRBD1. The CDR3 is 13 amino acids. J was trimmed by 5 bases and V by 6 bases; bases with no gene match: 2. CDR3 coding DNA: TGTGCCAGCAGAGGACAGGGGAACAATGAGCAGTTCTTC. Protein product: CASRGQGNNEQFF.

This clone was seen only once. The chain joins TRBV5-6 to TRBJ2-3; TRBD2 is a possible D gene (5 bases). This CDR3 is 13 amino acids long. From germline, CDR1 is SGHDT and CDR2 YYEEEE. Trimming removed 4 bases from V and 5 bases from J, with 11 bases in between. CDR3 nucleotides: TGTGCCAGCAGCCAGACACTAGAAGATACGCAGTATTTT. Residues: CASSQTLEDTQYF.

This clone was seen once. V gene TRBV3-1 (or the pseudogene TRBV3-2) combines with J gene TRBJ2-2; TRBD2 matches 10 bases. The V segment lost 4 bases and the J segment 5 bases; nucleotides outside the gene matches: 7. The CDR3 loop spans 16 amino acids. Germline V gene data show CDR1 as LGHDT and CDR2 as YNNKEL (reference sequence). The CDR3 nucleotides are TGTGCCAGCAGCCCCTTAGCGGGAGGTCGAACCGGGGAGCTGTTTTTT. It translates to CASSPLAGGRTGELFF.